This T cell receptor beta chain was identified in a study of T cells in Graves' hyperthyroidism and ophthalmopathy. CDR3 length: 13 residues. V lost 3 bases and J 7 bases, leaving 11 bases between the germline ends. Germline V CDR1 and CDR2: SGHRS, YFSETQ. TCR beta CDR3 regions were amplified from RNA transcripts. The primer set for the first-round RT-PCR of the TCR CDR3 was HTBI. MiXCR, run by TCRdb on the multiplex PCR reads, gives a single entry per CDR3 protein. The repertoire has 300,000 to 450,000 distinct CDR3 sequences, 18% of them found once; the top ten carry 15% to 18%. The study, taken as a whole, reports: Blood also held most thyroid clonotypes expanded beyond 0.001. It was a median about 6 months before onset that the model predicted ophthalmopathy. Ophthalmopathy cases were set apart from stable hyperthyroidism by a 13 V-J model.

To note about this clonotype: Its specificity is not known. A much bigger clone sits one base away, suggesting this may be a read error.

The PBMCs studied were ones that came from roughly 9.1 ml fresh peripheral blood. The sequenced material came from blood. This rearrangement joins TRBV5-1 to TRBJ1-5; D not certain. This TCR derives from a woman aged 40 to 55 with Graves' ophthalmopathy. The CDR3 sequence is CASSSLMGQPQHF. CDR3 coding DNA: TGCGCCAGCAGCTCGCTAATGGGGCAGCCCCAGCATTTT.